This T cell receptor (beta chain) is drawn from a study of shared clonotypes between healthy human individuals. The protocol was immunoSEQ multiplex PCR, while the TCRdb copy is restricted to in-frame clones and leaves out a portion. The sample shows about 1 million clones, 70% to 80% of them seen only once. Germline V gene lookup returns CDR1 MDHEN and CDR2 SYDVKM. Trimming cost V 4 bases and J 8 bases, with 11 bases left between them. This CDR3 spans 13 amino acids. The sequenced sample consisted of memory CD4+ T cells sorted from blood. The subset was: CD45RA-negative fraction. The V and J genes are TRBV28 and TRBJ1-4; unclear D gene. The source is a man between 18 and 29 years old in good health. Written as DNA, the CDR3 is TGTGCCAGCAGTTCTAGGCAGGCGGAAAAACTGTTTTTT. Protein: CASSSRQAEKLFF. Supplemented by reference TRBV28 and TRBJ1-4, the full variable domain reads DVKVTQSSRYLVKRTGEKVFLECVQDMDHENMFWYRQDPGLGLRLIYFSYDVKMKEKGDIPEGYSVSREKKERFSLILESASTNQTSMYLCASSSRQAEKLFFGSGTQLSVL.